Following are 21 T cell receptor beta chains from one sample sequenced in a study of CD4 and CD8 cells across lung adenocarcinoma regions. MiXCR was run by TCRdb on the PCR reads, yielding one entry per CDR3 protein. The sample shows 13,000 or so distinct CDR3 sequences, around 40% of them seen only once. The material sequenced was CD4+ T cells from the center of a lung tumor. These receptors all stem from a male donor with lung adenocarcinoma. The CD4 and CD8 labels of this study may be unreliable.

This clonotype has only one observation. The junction differs from germline at one of its ends, possibly a read error. The chain uses TRBV27 and TRBJ2-3; tentatively, D is TRBD2 (5 bases). The CDR3 consists of 17 residues. CDR1 is MNHEY and CDR2 is SMNVEV in the germline V gene (reference sequence). The CDR3 nucleotides are TGTGCCAGCAGTGCGGGCCGCCTAGCCTCTGGGAAAGATACGCAGTATTTC. It codes for CASSAGRLASGKDTQYF.

The rearrangement links TRBV6-1 to TRBJ2-3, with 7 bases identical to TRBD1. V dropped 7 bases and J dropped 11; count of bases not matched to a gene: 15. Germline V CDR1 and CDR2: MNHNS, SASEGT. The CDR3 is 14 residues long. The CDR3 sequence: CASKERGGKDMQYF. DNA for the CDR3: TGTGCCAGCAAGGAGCGAGGGGGCAAAGACATGCAGTATTTT.

In its sample, this clonotype was seen a few times. The chain links TRBV28 to TRBJ2-5; 8 bases agree with TRBD1. Trimming took 5 bases from V and 4 from J; bases not matched to a gene: 3. The CDR3 is made up of 13 amino acids. The germline CDR1 and CDR2 sequences are MDHEN and SYDVKM. CDR3 amino acids: CASSGQGTETQYF. CDR3 DNA: TGTGCCAGCAGTGGACAGGGTACAGAGACCCAGTACTTC.

This rearrangement joins TRBV6-2 or TRBV6-3 to TRBJ2-4, with D unresolved. TRBJ2-1 explains the end of the DNA better; the J call may be wrong. Germline CDR1 MNHEY, CDR2 SVGEGT. The CDR3 covers 15 residues. CDR3 coding DNA: TGTGCCAGCAGTTACTCGGCGTACTCCTACAATGAGCAGTTCTTC. Its translation: CASSYSAYSYNEQFF.

As regards this clonotype: A much larger clone differs from this one at a single base, so this may be a read error. The chain uses TRBV6-1 and TRBJ2-5; TRBD2 matches at 11 bases. Trimming cost V 8 bases and J 11 bases; bases outside gene matches: 13. Per the germline V gene, CDR1 is MNHNS and CDR2 is SASEGT. The CDR3 consists of 14 residues. The CDR3 reads CASSFSGRGNEQYF. As DNA, the CDR3 is TGTGCCAGCTCTTTTAGCGGGAGGGGCAATGAGCAGTACTTC.

In this sample, this clonotype turned up many times. V and J are TRBV6-5 and TRBJ2-1; D tentatively fits TRBD1 or TRBD2 (5 bases each). The closer fit of TRBJ2-7 to the DNA end suggests the J call may be wrong. CDR3 length: 11 amino acids. From germline, CDR1 is MNHEY and CDR2 SVGAGI. The CDR3 DNA follows: TGTGCCAGCCGGGGCGACTTAGAGCAGTACTTC. Translation: CASRGDLEQYF.

This clonotype is categorized as medium-sized. The chain has TRBV6-1 and TRBJ2-1, with 8 bases fitting TRBD2. CDR3 length: 17 amino acids. Trimming at V came to 2 bases and at J to 7 bases, leaving 13 bases not matched to a gene. The germline gives CDR1 MNHNS, CDR2 SASEGT. The CDR3 DNA reads as TGTGCCAGCAGTGAATTTCCCAGCGGGAGCAAAGGAAATGAGCAGTTCTTC. This sequence encodes CASSEFPSGSKGNEQFF.

V is TRBV28 and J is TRBJ2-1; D unresolved. The J call may be wrong; the DNA end is better matched by TRBJ2-7. CDR1 and CDR2 (germline): MDHEN, SYDVKM. The CDR3 spans 12 residues. CDR3 region: CASHTVTYEQYF. The CDR3 DNA reads as TGTGCCAGCCACACCGTTACCTACGAGCAGTACTTC.

The chain links TRBV4-1 to TRBJ2-1; the D gene is possibly TRBD2 (5 bases). Germline V lookup: CDR1 MGHRA, CDR2 YSYEKL. Trimming stripped 1 base from V and 6 bases from J, with 10 bases between. This CDR3 has 14 residues. CDR3 sequence: CASSQAVTSNEQFF. DNA for the CDR3: TGCGCCAGCAGCCAAGCGGTTACTAGCAATGAGCAGTTCTTC.

This clonotype was counted ten times or more. V usage is TRBV7-2 and J usage is TRBJ1-3; D is undetermined. Trimming removed 5 bases at V and 0 bases at J, with 5 bases between. The CDR3 loop spans 13 amino acids. The V gene's germline CDR1 is SGHTA and CDR2 FQGNSA. The CDR3 coding sequence is TGTGCCAGCAGCCGCCGCTCTGGAAACACCATATATTTT. Translation gives CASSRRSGNTIYF.

The rearrangement joins TRBV6-1 to TRBJ2-3, with TRBD1 matching over 9 bases. In germline, CDR1 is MNHNS, CDR2 SASEGT. J was trimmed by 11 bases and V by 7 bases; bases with no gene match: 22. The CDR3 runs 17 residues. CDR3 residues: CASKRQGGTFTKDMQYF. CDR3 coding DNA: TGTGCCAGCAAGAGACAGGGGGGTACCTTTACCAAAGACATGCAGTATTTT.

This clonotype is categorized as medium-sized. V usage is TRBV7-2 and J usage is TRBJ2-5; D may match TRBD1 or TRBD2 (5 bases each). The DNA end is more similar to TRBJ2-7, so the J call may be wrong. CDR3 size: 16 residues. Germline V gene lookup returns CDR1 SGHTA and CDR2 FQGNSA. This chain's CDR3 is CASSLGFRDALYEQYF. The CDR3 coding sequence is TGTGCCAGCAGCTTAGGTTTCCGGGACGCGCTTTACGAGCAGTACTTC.

CDR3 protein: CSAAGGGRPNYEQYF. The CDR3 region has the DNA TGCAGTGCAGCGGGGGGCGGGAGGCCTAACTACGAGCAGTACTTC. The chain is built from TRBV20-1 and TRBJ2-7; 9 bases map to TRBD2. Per the germline V gene, CDR1 is DFQATT and CDR2 is SNEGSKA (reference sequence). V shed 6 bases and J 3 bases; nucleotides not matched to a gene: 12. CDR3 length equals 15 residues.

About this clonotype: The junction differs from germline at one of its ends, possibly a read error. The CDR3 spells CAIREGWGLCAKNIQYF. The CDR3 DNA sequence: TGTGCCATCAGGGAGGGTTGGGGGCTGTGTGCCAAAAACATTCAGTACTTT. The chain links TRBV10-3 to TRBJ2-4; perhaps D is TRBD1 or TRBD2 (6 bases each). The CDR3 sequence is 17 residues long. Germline V gene lookup returns CDR1 ENHRY and CDR2 SYGVKD.

The rearrangement links TRBV6-1 to TRBJ1-4; a possible D gene is TRBD1 (6 bases). There are 14 residues in the CDR3. Germline CDR1 reads MNHNS; CDR2 reads SASEGT. With 6 bases removed from V and 1 base from J, the gap between germline ends came to 9 bases. CDR3 sequence: CASSPRGTNEKLFF. The CDR3 DNA reads as TGTGCCAGCAGCCCCAGGGGAACTAATGAAAAACTGTTTTTT.

This clonotype has a count of ten or more. V usage is TRBV10-2 and J usage is TRBJ2-1, with TRBD2 identical over 8 bases. The CDR3 runs 13 residues. Germline lookup yields CDR1 WSHSY and CDR2 SAAADI. V lost 9 bases and J lost 8; bases outside the gene matches: 9. The CDR3 spells CARRLALWDEQFF. CDR3 bases: TGCGCCAGAAGACTAGCGCTCTGGGATGAGCAGTTCTTC.

The sample holds one count of this clonotype. The chain joins TRBV6-1 to TRBJ2-1; 9 bases map to TRBD1. The DNA end is more similar to TRBJ2-7, so the J call may be wrong. Germline V CDR1 and CDR2: MNHNS, SASEGT. This CDR3 has 15 amino acids. The CDR3 nucleotides read TGTGCCAGCAGTGAAGCCCGGGACAGGGTTGGTGAGCAGTACTTC. This encodes CASSEARDRVGEQYF.

The chain links TRBV3-1 to TRBJ2-1; the D is unclear. The germline V and J ends were trimmed by 2 bases and 5 bases, with 7 bases remaining between them. The CDR3 loop spans 13 amino acids. CDR1 LGHDT and CDR2 YNNKEL come from the germline V gene (reference sequence). As DNA, the CDR3 is TGTGCCAGCAGCCAAAAAAGTAACAATGAGCAGTTCTTC. Protein sequence: CASSQKSNNEQFF.

J is TRBJ2-3 and V is TRBV6-5; D uncertain. Trimming cost V 6 bases and J 2 bases, with 15 bases left between them. Germline V CDR1 and CDR2: MNHEY, SVGAGI. CDR3 size: 15 residues. The CDR3 is CASRLQSVITDTQYF. The CDR3 DNA sequence: TGTGCCAGCAGACTCCAGTCTGTAATCACAGATACGCAGTATTTT.

The table lists this clonotype with a few counts. This chain joins TRBV27 and TRBJ2-5; no clear D gene. The CDR3 has 13 amino acids. The ends were cut back, 2 bases at V and 2 bases at J, with 6 bases in the middle. Germline lookup yields CDR1 MNHEY and CDR2 SMNVEV (reference sequence). CDR3 loop: CASSLNGQETQYF. The CDR3 DNA follows: TGTGCCAGCAGTTTAAACGGACAAGAGACCCAGTACTTC.

This clonotype was observed many times. This chain links TRBV6-2 or TRBV6-3 with TRBJ2-1, with D possibly TRBD2 on 5 matching bases. CDR3 length: 14 residues. Trimming shortened V by 7 bases and J by 4 bases, and 14 bases separated the two germline ends. Germline values: CDR1 MNHEY, CDR2 SVGEGT. The CDR3 loop is CASNVMDSYNEQFF. In nucleotides, the CDR3 is TGTGCCAGCAATGTTATGGACTCGTACAATGAGCAGTTCTTC.